This T cell receptor (beta chain) was retrieved from a study of cytomegalovirus exposure and HLA in healthy donors. From germline, CDR1 is MNHEY and CDR2 SVGAGI. The CDR3 consists of 11 residues. Trimming took 1 base from V and 6 from J, leaving 4 bases between them. Study-wide findings and caveats: A prior analysis recorded that most TCR beta V segments were productive about 87% or about 30% of the time. In a later analysis, HLA-associated TCR beta chains were more clonally expanded than equally common others. Rare TCR sequences predominated, though certain public TCRs were found in many donors.

Vbeta (60) and Jbeta (13) primers were used in the PCR. Clones were read by immunoSEQ multiplex PCR, and TCRdb kept only the in-frame ones, dropping some. The sample records roughly 150,000 clones, 65% to 80% being singletons. The table lists this clone with a count of one. Antigen: not known. The V gene is TRBV6-5, the J gene TRBJ2-7; D gene ambiguous. The sequence came from a middle-aged man in good health and CMV-seropositive. Sequenced material: PBMCs. DNA of the CDR3: TGTGCCAGCAGTTACTTGAGCGAGCAGTACTTC. It specifies CASSYLSEQYF.